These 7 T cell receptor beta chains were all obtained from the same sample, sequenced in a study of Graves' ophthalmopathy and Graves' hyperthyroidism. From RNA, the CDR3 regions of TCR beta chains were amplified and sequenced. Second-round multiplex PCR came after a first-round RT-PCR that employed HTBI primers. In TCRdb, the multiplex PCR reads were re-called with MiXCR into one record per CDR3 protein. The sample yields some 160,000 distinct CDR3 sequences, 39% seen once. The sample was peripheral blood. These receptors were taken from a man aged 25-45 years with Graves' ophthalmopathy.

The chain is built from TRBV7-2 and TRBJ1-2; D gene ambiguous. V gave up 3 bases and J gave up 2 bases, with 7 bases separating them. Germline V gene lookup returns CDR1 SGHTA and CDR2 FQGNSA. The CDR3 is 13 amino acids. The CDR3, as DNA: TGTGCCAGCAGCTTTGTAAGCAACTATGGCTACACCTTC. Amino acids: CASSFVSNYGYTF.

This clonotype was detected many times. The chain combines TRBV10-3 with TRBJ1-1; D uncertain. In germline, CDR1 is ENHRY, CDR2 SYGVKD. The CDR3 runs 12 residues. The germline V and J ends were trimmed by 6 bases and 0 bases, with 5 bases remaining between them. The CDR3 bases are TGTGCCATCAGGGCCTTGAACACTGAAGCTTTCTTT. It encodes CAIRALNTEAFF.

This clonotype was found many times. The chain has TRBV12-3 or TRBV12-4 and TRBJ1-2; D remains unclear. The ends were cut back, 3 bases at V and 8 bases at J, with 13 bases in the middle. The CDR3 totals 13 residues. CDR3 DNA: TGTGCCAGCAGTTTTGTCTGCCTGGACGGCTACACCTTC. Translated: CASSFVCLDGYTF.

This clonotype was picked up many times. CDR3 in DNA: TGTGCCAGCTCCTTCACCGCTCGAAACGAGCAGTACTTC. Protein: CASSFTARNEQYF. The rearrangement uses TRBV18 and TRBJ2-7; D is ambiguous. V gave up 6 bases and J gave up 5 bases, with 14 bases separating them. Germline V CDR1 and CDR2: KGHSH, LQKENI. The CDR3 sequence is 13 residues long. The full variable domain, its missing parts supplied by reference TRBV18 and TRBJ2-7, is NAGVMQNPRHLVRRRGQEARLRCSPMKGHSHVYWYRQLPEEGLKFMVYLQKENIIDESGMPKERFSAEFPKEGPSILRIQQVVRGDSAAYFCASSFTARNEQYFGPGTRLTVT.

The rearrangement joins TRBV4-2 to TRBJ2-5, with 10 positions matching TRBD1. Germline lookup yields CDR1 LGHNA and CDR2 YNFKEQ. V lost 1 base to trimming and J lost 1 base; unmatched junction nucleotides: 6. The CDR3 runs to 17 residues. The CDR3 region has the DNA TGTGCCAGCAGCCAAGCCGGACAGGGGGAGACCCAAGAGACCCAGTACTTC. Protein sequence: CASSQAGQGETQETQYF.

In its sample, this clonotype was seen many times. The chain's CDR3 is CASSLAAFSGGQNEQYF. The DNA of the CDR3 is TGTGCCAGCAGCTTGGCGGCTTTCTCAGGGGGACAGAACGAGCAGTACTTC. The chain joins TRBV5-4 to TRBJ2-7; 7 nucleotides agree with TRBD1. The trim removed 0 bases at V and 5 bases at J, leaving 14 bases unmatched. Per germline, CDR1 SGHNT and CDR2 YYREEE (reference sequence). The CDR3 has 17 amino acids.

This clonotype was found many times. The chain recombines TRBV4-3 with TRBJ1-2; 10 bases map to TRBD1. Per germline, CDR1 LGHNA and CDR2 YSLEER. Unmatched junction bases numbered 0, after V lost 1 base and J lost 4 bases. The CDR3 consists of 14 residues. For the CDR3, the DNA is TGCGCCAGCAGCCAAGGACAGGGGGCCTATGGCTACACCTTC. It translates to CASSQGQGAYGYTF.